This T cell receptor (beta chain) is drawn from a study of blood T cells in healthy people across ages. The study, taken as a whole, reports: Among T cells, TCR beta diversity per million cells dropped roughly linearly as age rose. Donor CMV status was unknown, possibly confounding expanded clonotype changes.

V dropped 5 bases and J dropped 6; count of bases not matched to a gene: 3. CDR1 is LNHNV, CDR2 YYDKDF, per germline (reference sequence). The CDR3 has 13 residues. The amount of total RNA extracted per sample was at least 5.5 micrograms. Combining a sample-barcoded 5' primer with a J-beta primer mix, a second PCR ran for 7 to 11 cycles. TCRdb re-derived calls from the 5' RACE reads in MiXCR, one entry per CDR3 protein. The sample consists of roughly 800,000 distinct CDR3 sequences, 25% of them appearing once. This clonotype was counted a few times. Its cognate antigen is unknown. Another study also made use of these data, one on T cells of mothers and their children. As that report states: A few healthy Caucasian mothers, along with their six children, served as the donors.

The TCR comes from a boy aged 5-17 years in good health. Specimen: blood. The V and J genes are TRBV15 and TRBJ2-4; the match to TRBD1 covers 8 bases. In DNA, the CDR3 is TGTGCCACCAGCCGCGACAGGGGAAACATTCAGTACTTC. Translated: CATSRDRGNIQYF.